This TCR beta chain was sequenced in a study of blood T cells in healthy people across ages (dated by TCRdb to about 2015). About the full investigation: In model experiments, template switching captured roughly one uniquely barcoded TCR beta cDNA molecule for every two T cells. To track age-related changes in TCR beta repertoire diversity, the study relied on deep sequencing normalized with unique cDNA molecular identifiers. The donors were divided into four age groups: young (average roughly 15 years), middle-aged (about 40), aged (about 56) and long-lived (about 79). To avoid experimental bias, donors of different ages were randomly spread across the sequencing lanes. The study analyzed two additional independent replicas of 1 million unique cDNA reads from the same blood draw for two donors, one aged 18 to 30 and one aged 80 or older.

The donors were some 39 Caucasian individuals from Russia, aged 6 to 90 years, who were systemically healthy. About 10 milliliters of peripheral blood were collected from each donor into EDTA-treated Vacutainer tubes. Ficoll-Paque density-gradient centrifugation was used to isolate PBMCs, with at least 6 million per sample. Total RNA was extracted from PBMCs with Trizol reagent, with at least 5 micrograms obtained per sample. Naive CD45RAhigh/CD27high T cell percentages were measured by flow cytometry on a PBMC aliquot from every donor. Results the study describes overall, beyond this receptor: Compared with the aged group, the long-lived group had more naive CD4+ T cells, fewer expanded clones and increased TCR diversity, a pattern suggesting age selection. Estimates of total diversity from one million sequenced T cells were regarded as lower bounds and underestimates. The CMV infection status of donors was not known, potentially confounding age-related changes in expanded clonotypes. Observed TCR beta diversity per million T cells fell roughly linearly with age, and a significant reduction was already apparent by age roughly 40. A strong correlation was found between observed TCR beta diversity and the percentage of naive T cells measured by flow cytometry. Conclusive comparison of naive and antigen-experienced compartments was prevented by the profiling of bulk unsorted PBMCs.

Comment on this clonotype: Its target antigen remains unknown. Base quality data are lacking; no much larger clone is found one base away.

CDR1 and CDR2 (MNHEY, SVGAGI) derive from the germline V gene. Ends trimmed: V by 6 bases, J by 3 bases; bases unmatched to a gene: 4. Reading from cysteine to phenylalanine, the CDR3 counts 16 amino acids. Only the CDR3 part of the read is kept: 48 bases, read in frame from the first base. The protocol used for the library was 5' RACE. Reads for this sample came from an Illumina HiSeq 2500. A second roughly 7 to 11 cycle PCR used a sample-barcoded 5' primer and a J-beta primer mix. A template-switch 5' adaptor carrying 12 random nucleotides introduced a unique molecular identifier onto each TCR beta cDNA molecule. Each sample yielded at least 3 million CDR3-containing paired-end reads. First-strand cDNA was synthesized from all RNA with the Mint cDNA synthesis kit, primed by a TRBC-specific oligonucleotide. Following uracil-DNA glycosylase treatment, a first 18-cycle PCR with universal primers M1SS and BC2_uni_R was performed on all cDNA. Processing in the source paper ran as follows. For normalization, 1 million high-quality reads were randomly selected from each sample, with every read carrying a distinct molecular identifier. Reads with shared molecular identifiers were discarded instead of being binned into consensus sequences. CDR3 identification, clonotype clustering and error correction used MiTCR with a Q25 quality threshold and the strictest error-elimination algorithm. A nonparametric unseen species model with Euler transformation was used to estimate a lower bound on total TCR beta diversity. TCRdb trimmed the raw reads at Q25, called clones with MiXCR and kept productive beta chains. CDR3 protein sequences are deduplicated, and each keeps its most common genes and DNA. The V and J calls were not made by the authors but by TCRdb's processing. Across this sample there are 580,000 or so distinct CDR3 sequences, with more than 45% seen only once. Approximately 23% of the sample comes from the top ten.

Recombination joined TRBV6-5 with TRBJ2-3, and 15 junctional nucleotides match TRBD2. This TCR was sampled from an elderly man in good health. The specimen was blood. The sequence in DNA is TGTGCCAGCAGGGTGGGGACTAGCGGGAGGACAGATACGCAGTATTTT. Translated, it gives CASRVGTSGRTDTQYF.